This T cell receptor beta chain derives from a study of patients and donors after allogeneic stem cell transplantation. V dropped 0 bases and J dropped 4 bases, with 13 bases sitting between them. In germline, CDR1 is LGHNA, CDR2 YSLEER. The CDR3 consists of 16 residues. One entry per CDR3 protein, called by TCRdb with MiXCR from the RT-PCR reads. Among about 960,000 distinct CDR3 sequences listed, roughly 18% were seen once. This sequence joins TRBV4-3 and TRBJ2-1, with a possible D match to TRBD2 (6 bases). Sequences were obtained from blood, either unsorted or a sorted T cell fraction (not recorded which). This receptor was obtained from a human donor who was either an allogeneic HSCT recipient or a stem cell or donor lymphocyte infusion donor (not recorded which). It is not recorded whose cells these are; they may come from a transplant donor. The CDR3 loop reads CASSQDAPSDYNEQFF. The CDR3 DNA sequence: TGCGCCAGCAGCCAAGACGCCCCTAGCGATTACAATGAGCAGTTCTTC.